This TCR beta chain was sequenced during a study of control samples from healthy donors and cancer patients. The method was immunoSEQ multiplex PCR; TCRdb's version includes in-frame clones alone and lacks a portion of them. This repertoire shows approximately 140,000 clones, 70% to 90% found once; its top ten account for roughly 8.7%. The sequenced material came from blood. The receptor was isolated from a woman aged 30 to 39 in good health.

The CDR3 DNA follows: TGTGCCACCAGCAGAGATGTGCAGGGGAACAATGAGCAGTTCTTC. It encodes CATSRDVQGNNEQFF. The chain combines TRBV15 with TRBJ2-1, with D perhaps TRBD1 (6 bases). The CDR3 totals 15 residues. CDR1 is LNHNV, CDR2 YYDKDF, per germline (reference sequence). The ends were cut back, 0 bases at V and 5 bases at J, with 11 bases in the middle.